These 27 T cell receptor beta chains share one sample of origin, sequenced in a study of blood T cell repertoires in COVID-19. The table came from immunoSEQ multiplex PCR; TCRdb's copy has only in-frame clones and leaves some out. Of around 310,000 clones in the sample, about 88% were seen once. The sample consisted of peripheral blood. These receptors all stem from a woman aged 60-70 years with acute or convalescent COVID-19.

The chain combines TRBV2 with TRBJ2-7; 8 positions agree with TRBD1. Unmatched junction bases numbered 3, after V lost 7 bases and J lost 4 bases. Per the germline V gene, CDR1 is SNHLY and CDR2 is FYNNEI. The CDR3 contains 12 residues. DNA of the CDR3: TGTGCCAGCACGGACAGGGCGTACGAGCAGTACTTC. Translating it yields CASTDRAYEQYF.

V is TRBV27 and J is TRBJ2-5; TRBD2 agrees at 9 bases. Trimming removed 2 bases from V and 4 bases from J; junction bases left unmatched: 8. This CDR3 has 16 residues. Germline-derived CDR1 and CDR2 are MNHEY and SMNVEV (reference sequence). As DNA, the CDR3 is TGTGCCAGCAGTTTAACGGCGGGAGGGCCGGGAGAGACCCAGTACTTC. Translated: CASSLTAGGPGETQYF.

V gene TRBV18 combines with J gene TRBJ2-6; TRBD1 aligns across 8 bases. CDR3 size: 18 residues. Germline lookup yields CDR1 KGHSH and CDR2 LQKENI. J gave up 0 bases and V 3 bases, and 7 bases lay outside the gene matches. CDR3 protein: CASSPIRQGNSGANVLTF. The CDR3 DNA reads as TGTGCCAGCTCACCGATAAGACAGGGGAACTCTGGGGCCAACGTCCTGACTTTC.

V and J are TRBV28 and TRBJ1-6, with unresolved D. Looked up from germline, CDR1 is MDHEN and CDR2 is SYDVKM. V was trimmed by 8 bases and J by 8 bases, leaving 13 bases between them. This CDR3 has 13 residues. CDR3 protein: CASRAGGYSPLHF. CDR3 nucleotide sequence: TGTGCCAGCCGGGCGGGAGGGTATTCACCCCTCCACTTT.

This chain links TRBV13 with TRBJ1-6, with 7 positions matching TRBD1. The CDR3 runs 15 residues. Germline values: CDR1 PRHDT, CDR2 FYEKMQ (reference sequence). Trimming took 4 bases from V and 6 from J; bases not matched to a gene: 6. The CDR3 spells CASSSGQPVNSPLHF. Here the CDR3 DNA reads TGTGCCAGCAGCTCGGGACAGCCCGTTAATTCACCCCTCCACTTT.

This clone was counted once. The rearrangement joins TRBV19 to TRBJ1-1; D gene unclear. Germline V CDR1 and CDR2: LNHDA, SQIVND (reference sequence). This CDR3 has 16 residues. Trimming took 5 bases from V and 2 from J, leaving 18 bases between them. The CDR3 sequence is CASSLQSLVSNTEAFF. In nucleotides, the CDR3 is TGTGCCAGTAGTCTACAGTCCTTGGTATCAAACACTGAAGCTTTCTTT.

The chain employs TRBV3-1 (or the pseudogene TRBV3-2) and TRBJ2-1; D perhaps matches TRBD2 (5 bases). V was pared by 0 bases and J by 10 bases, with 10 bases between. This CDR3 region has 13 residues. In germline, CDR1 is LGHDT, CDR2 YNNKEL (reference sequence). CDR3 nucleotides: TGTGCCAGCAGCCAAGACGGGGAAGGCGAGCAGTTCTTC. It specifies CASSQDGEGEQFF.

The chain employs TRBV10-3 and TRBJ1-4; tentatively, D is TRBD1 (6 bases). CDR3 length equals 15 residues. Per germline, CDR1 ENHRY and CDR2 SYGVKD. Trimming left V 0 bases short and J 10 bases short, with 15 bases between. The CDR3 loop is CAISESRDTGGKLFF. CDR3 coding DNA: TGTGCCATCAGTGAGTCCCGGGACACGGGGGGAAAACTGTTTTTT.

The chain carries TRBV28 and TRBJ1-5; 8 nucleotides match TRBD1. CDR1 MDHEN and CDR2 SYDVKM come from the germline V gene. CDR3 length: 17 amino acids. The V gene end was trimmed by 4 bases and the J gene end by 2 bases; junction bases not matched to a gene: 10. CDR3 coding DNA: TGTGCCAGCAGTTCAATATATCCGGACAGGGGCAATCAGCCCCAGCATTTT. This codes for CASSSIYPDRGNQPQHF. The full variable domain, its missing parts supplied by reference TRBV28 and TRBJ1-5, is DVKVTQSSRYLVKRTGEKVFLECVQDMDHENMFWYRQDPGLGLRLIYFSYDVKMKEKGDIPEGYSVSREKKERFSLILESASTNQTSMYLCASSSIYPDRGNQPQHFGDGTRLSIL.

The V call is TRBV5-1, the J call TRBJ2-7; possibly TRBD1 for D (6 bases). V dropped 4 bases and J dropped 3 bases, with 14 bases sitting between them. From germline, CDR1 is SGHRS and CDR2 YFSETQ. The CDR3 is 14 residues long. As DNA, the CDR3 is TGCGCCAGCAGCCCACATGACAGGAACTACGAGCAGTACTTC. Encoded protein: CASSPHDRNYEQYF. Full variable domain (outside the CDR3, taken from reference TRBV5-1 and TRBJ2-7): KAGVTQTPRYLIKTRGQQVTLSCSPISGHRSVSWYQQTPGQGLQFLFEYFSETQRNKGNFPGRFSGRQFSNSRSEMNVSTLELGDSALYLCASSPHDRNYEQYFGPGTRLTVT.

The chain has TRBV10-3 and TRBJ2-1, with TRBD2 matching over 14 bases. Per germline, CDR1 ENHRY and CDR2 SYGVKD. V shed 3 bases and J 4 bases; nucleotides not matched to a gene: 8. CDR3 length: 18 amino acids. CDR3 sequence (DNA): TGTGCCATCAGTGACCTCGTAGGGACTAGCGGGGGTTACAATGAGCAGTTCTTC. Residues: CAISDLVGTSGGYNEQFF.

The chain uses TRBV18 and TRBJ2-2, with D perhaps matching TRBD1 (5 bases). The germline V gene has CDR1 KGHSH and CDR2 LQKENI. The CDR3 sequence is 14 residues long. Deletions cut 3 bases from V and 1 base from J, with 6 bases between. The DNA of the CDR3 is TGTGCCAGCTCACCCAGGGAGAACACCGGGGAGCTGTTTTTT. Its protein product is CASSPRENTGELFF.

V gene TRBV30 combines with J gene TRBJ1-4, with 7 bases identical to TRBD1. From germline, CDR1 is GTSNPN and CDR2 SVGIG (reference sequence). CDR3 size: 13 residues. The V and J ends lost 0 bases and 14 bases, in that order; junction bases with no gene match: 9. CDR3 nucleotides: TGTGCCTGGAGTGTACAGGGGCCGGACGGGCTGTTTTTT. This encodes CAWSVQGPDGLFF.

The rearrangement links TRBV19 to TRBJ1-2, with 9 bases that match TRBD1. Germline CDR1 reads LNHDA; CDR2 reads SQIVND (reference sequence). This CDR3 is 16 amino acids long. Trimming took 5 bases from V and 2 from J; bases not matched to a gene: 9. The CDR3 is CASSPGTGSPNYGYTF. CDR3 DNA sequence: TGTGCCAGTAGTCCCGGGACAGGGTCCCCCAACTATGGCTACACCTTC.

This CDR3 is CASSNGLAGGDEQFF. DNA for the CDR3: TGTGCCAGCAGCAACGGACTAGCGGGAGGGGATGAGCAGTTCTTC. The chain couples TRBV4-2 to TRBJ2-1; 15 bases align to TRBD2. The CDR3 runs to 15 residues. V lost 5 bases and J lost 8; bases outside the gene matches: 4. CDR1 LGHNA and CDR2 YNFKEQ come from the germline V gene.

V is TRBV5-1 and J is TRBJ1-1; a weak D match, TRBD1 (6 bases). The germline V gene has CDR1 SGHRS and CDR2 YFSETQ. Trimming took 4 bases from V and 11 from J, leaving 15 bases between them. The CDR3 is made up of 12 amino acids. CDR3 bases: TGCGCCAGCAGCCAAACGACAGGACGGGCTTTCTTT. This gives the protein CASSQTTGRAFF.

This sequence joins TRBV7-9 and TRBJ1-3, with no clear D. Germline V lookup: CDR1 SEHNR, CDR2 FQNEAQ (reference sequence). V was clipped by 0 bases and J by 0 bases, with 9 bases between them. The CDR3 sequence is 16 residues long. CDR3 sequence (DNA): TGTGCCAGCAGCTTAGCGGGAGGAAGCTCTGGAAACACCATATATTTT. Its translation is CASSLAGGSSGNTIYF.

The chain joins TRBV4-3 to TRBJ2-3; the D gene is possibly TRBD1 (6 bases). The V gene's germline CDR1 is LGHNA and CDR2 YSLEER. Trimming took 1 base from V and 5 from J, leaving 13 bases between them. The CDR3 loop spans 15 amino acids. The CDR3 reads CASSQAGTTGDTQYF. The CDR3 coding sequence is TGCGCCAGCAGCCAAGCGGGGACAACGGGAGATACGCAGTATTTT.

The chain recombines TRBV6-1 with TRBJ1-4, with D unclear. Germline values: CDR1 MNHNS, CDR2 SASEGT. There are 15 residues in the CDR3. Trimming cost V 0 bases and J 5 bases, with 10 bases left between them. The CDR3 spells CASSEARQRNEKLFF. The CDR3 DNA follows: TGTGCCAGCAGTGAAGCTCGGCAGAGGAATGAAAAACTGTTTTTT.

The rearrangement links TRBV7-6 to TRBJ2-3, with D possibly matching TRBD2 (7 bases). Per the germline V gene, CDR1 is SGHVS and CDR2 is FNYEAQ. CDR3 length: 14 amino acids. Trimming left V 7 bases short and J 1 base short, with 12 bases between. CDR3 in amino acids: CASNGGARTDTQYF. In DNA, the CDR3 is TGTGCCAGCAATGGGGGGGCCCGCACAGATACGCAGTATTTT.

This chain uses TRBV29-1 with TRBJ2-6, with 8 bases aligning to TRBD1. V shed 4 bases and J 0 bases; nucleotides not matched to a gene: 5. This CDR3 spans 16 amino acids. Germline CDR1 and CDR2: SQVTM and ANQGSEA. The CDR3, as DNA: TGCAGCGTTGCGGGGACAGGCCTCTCTGGGGCCAACGTCCTGACTTTC. It encodes CSVAGTGLSGANVLTF.

This chain uses TRBV6-2 or TRBV6-3 with TRBJ2-7; D possibly corresponds to TRBD1 (6 bases). The V gene lost 0 bases and the J gene lost 2 bases, with 8 bases spanning the gap. The length of the CDR3 is 14 residues. Germline CDR1 is MNHEY and CDR2 is SVGEGT. This CDR3 is CASSYSAGAYEQYF. In DNA form, the CDR3 reads TGTGCCAGCAGTTACTCGGCAGGGGCCTACGAGCAGTACTTC.

The genes are TRBV27 and TRBJ2-2; D ambiguous. The V gene lost 6 bases and the J gene lost 5 bases, with 22 bases spanning the gap. This CDR3 comprises 17 residues. The germline gives CDR1 MNHEY, CDR2 SMNVEV (reference sequence). CDR3 nucleotides: TGTGCCAGCAGCAAGCTATCCGACACTCAAAAAACCGGGGAGCTGTTTTTT. This sequence encodes CASSKLSDTQKTGELFF.

The genes are TRBV5-8 and TRBJ1-1, with D uncertain. This CDR3 spans 13 amino acids. From germline, CDR1 is SGHTS and CDR2 YDEGEE. V was pared by 5 bases and J by 5 bases, with 13 bases between. CDR3 protein: CASRKRGGTEAFF. DNA of the CDR3: TGTGCCAGCAGGAAAAGAGGCGGAACTGAAGCTTTCTTT.

The V and J genes are TRBV19 and TRBJ2-3; the match to TRBD2 covers 14 bases. Unmatched junction bases numbered 11, after V lost 7 bases and J lost 2 bases. The CDR3 is 18 amino acids. Germline CDR1 and CDR2: LNHDA and SQIVND (reference sequence). The DNA of the CDR3 is TGTGCCAGTATGGGGACTAGCGGGGGCCTTATAAACACAGATACGCAGTATTTT. Encoded protein: CASMGTSGGLINTDTQYF.

The chain recombines TRBV21-1 with TRBJ2-3; the D segment call TRBD2 is taken from the table without a DNA check. TRBV21-1 is tagged as a pseudogene. This CDR3 contains 14 residues. CDR3 sequence reads: CASSKEYYTDTQYF. The DNA of the CDR3 is TGTGCCAGCAGCAAAGAATATTACACAGATACGCAGTATTTT.

V usage is TRBV30 and J usage is TRBJ1-5, with D unresolved. This CDR3 has 13 residues. V was cut by 5 bases and J by 8 bases, with 16 bases left in between. Germline V gene lookup returns CDR1 GTSNPN and CDR2 SVGIG (reference sequence). The CDR3 bases are TGTGCCTGGGAGAAAAGAGGATATGAGCCCCAGCATTTT. Its protein is CAWEKRGYEPQHF.